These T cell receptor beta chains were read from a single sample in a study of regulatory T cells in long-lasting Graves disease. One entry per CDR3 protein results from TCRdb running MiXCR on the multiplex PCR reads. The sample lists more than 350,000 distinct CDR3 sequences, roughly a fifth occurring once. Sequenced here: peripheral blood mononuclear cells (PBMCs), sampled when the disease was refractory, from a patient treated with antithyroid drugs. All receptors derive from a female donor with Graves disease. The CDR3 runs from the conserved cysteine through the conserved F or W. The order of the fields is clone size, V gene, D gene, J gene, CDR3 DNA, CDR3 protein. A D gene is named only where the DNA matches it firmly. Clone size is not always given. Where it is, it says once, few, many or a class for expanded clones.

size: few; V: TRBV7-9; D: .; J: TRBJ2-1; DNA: TGTGCCACCCTATCCTACAATGAGCAGTTCTTC; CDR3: CATLSYNEQFF
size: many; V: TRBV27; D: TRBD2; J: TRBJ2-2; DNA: TGTGCCAGCAGTTCCCGGGGACTAGCGGGAGCCACCGGGGAGCTGTTTTTT; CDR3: CASSSRGLAGATGELFF
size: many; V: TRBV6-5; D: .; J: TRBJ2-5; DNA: TGTGCCAGCAGTTACTCCAGGGGTACGGAGACCCAGTACTTC; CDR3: CASSYSRGTETQYF
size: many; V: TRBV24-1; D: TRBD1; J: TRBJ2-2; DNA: TGTGCCACCAGACCGGGACAGGGACGGGGTAACACCGGGGAGCTGTTTTTT; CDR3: CATRPGQGRGNTGELFF
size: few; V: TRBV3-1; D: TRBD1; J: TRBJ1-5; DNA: TGTGCCAGCAGCCAAGCAGGGGGCGACCAGCCCCAGCATTTT; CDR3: CASSQAGGDQPQHF
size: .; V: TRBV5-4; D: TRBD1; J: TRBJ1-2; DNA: TGTGCCAGCAGCTGGACAGGGAGTATGGCTGGCTACACCTTC; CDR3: CASSWTGSMAGYTF
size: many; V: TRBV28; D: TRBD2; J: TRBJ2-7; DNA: TGTGCCAGCAGTAGACTAGCGGGGAGAGAGCAGTACTTC; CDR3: CASSRLAGREQYF
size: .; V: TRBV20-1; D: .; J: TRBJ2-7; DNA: TGCAGTGCGAGTAGCGGCTTCTACGAGCAGTACTTC; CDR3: CSASSGFYEQYF
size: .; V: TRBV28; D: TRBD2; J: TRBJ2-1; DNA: TGTGCCAGCATAGGACTAGCGGGAGATCTTCACTACAATGAGCAGTTCTTC; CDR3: CASIGLAGDLHYNEQFF
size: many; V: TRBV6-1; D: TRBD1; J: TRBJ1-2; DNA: TGTGCCAGCAGCCCCGCTGGGGCACCAGGGGGCGCACACGACTATGGCTACACCTTC; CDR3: CASSPAGAPGGAHDYGYTF
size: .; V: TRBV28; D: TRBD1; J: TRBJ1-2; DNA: TGTGCCAGCAGCTACATCGGGACAGGGGAAGCCTATGGCTACACCTTC; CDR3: CASSYIGTGEAYGYTF
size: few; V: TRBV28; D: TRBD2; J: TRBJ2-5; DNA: TGTGCCAGCAGCCCCCCCGGGGGGTTCGGGACCCAGTACTTC; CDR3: CASSPPGGFGTQYF
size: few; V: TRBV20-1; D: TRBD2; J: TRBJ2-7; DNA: TGCAGTCATGGCCGACTAGCCAACTCCTACGAGCAGTACTTC; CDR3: CSHGRLANSYEQYF